This T cell receptor (beta chain) was documented in a study of PD-L1 blockade in urothelial cancer. Turning to the study itself: The study started patients on atezolizumab at some point between 2014 and 2016, giving 1,200 mg intravenously every 3 weeks. The authors examined blood 3 weeks (second dose) and 6 weeks after treatment start. T cell content in blood samples showed a median of 141,255.

Generated by immunoSEQ multiplex PCR, the TCRdb table keeps only in-frame clones and is missing some. The table shows about 46,000 clones, with around 85% occurring only once. Time point denoted: peripheral blood 6 weeks after treatment start. Each patient contributed between 1 and 8 total time points of blood mononuclear cells, pretreatment and during treatment. The length of the CDR3 is 14 residues. V was cut by 3 bases and J by 0 bases, with 11 bases left in between. Germline V gene lookup returns CDR1 GTSNPN and CDR2 SVGIG (reference sequence). The chain carries TRBV30 and TRBJ1-2; D ambiguous. This clonotype was obtained from a man aged 45-65 years with urothelial cancer. Sequencing was performed on PBMCs, taken around atezolizumab (anti-PD-L1) treatment. The CDR3 nucleotides read TGTGCCTGGAGCCTGGCCGAAGCTAACTATGGCTACACCTTC. Translation: CAWSLAEANYGYTF.